Listed below are T cell receptor beta chains from one sample, sequenced in a study of cytomegalovirus exposure and HLA in healthy donors. The protocol was immunoSEQ multiplex PCR, while the TCRdb copy is restricted to in-frame clones and leaves out a portion. The sample lists fewer than 150,000 clones; around 88% were seen once. The specimen sequenced was PBMCs. The receptors were gathered from a man between 18 and 29 years old in good health and CMV-seronegative. The CDR3 runs from the conserved cysteine through the conserved F or W. The order of the fields is V gene, D gene, J gene, CDR3 length, clone size, CDR3 protein. D genes are given only for firm matches. Clone sizes are given selectively: once, few, many, or a class where the clone is expanded.

>TRBV7-9|TRBD2|TRBJ2-5|14|NA
CASSSAGVSETQYF
>TRBV19|NA|TRBJ1-2|11|NA
CASYLGRYYTF
>TRBV28|NA|TRBJ2-7|12|NA
CASSLTNYEQYF
>TRBV29-1|NA|TRBJ1-1|14|NA
CSVDRAGENTEAFF
>TRBV5-6|TRBD2|TRBJ2-7|16|NA
CASSLGGGLAGDEQYF
>TRBV7-8|TRBD1|TRBJ2-7|14|NA
CASSADRVGYEQYF
>TRBV5-1|TRBD2|TRBJ2-1|21|NA
CASSLPLSSGSSLSSYNEQFF
>TRBV28|NA|TRBJ1-1|16|NA
CASSSASGTRGTEAFF
>TRBV7-2|NA|TRBJ2-7|13|NA
CASSSGHSYEQYF
>TRBV7-2|TRBD2|TRBJ2-5|16|NA
CASSLAHTGGPETQYF
>TRBV28|TRBD1|TRBJ1-4|15|NA
CASSAPLGTGEKLFF
>TRBV7-2|TRBD2|TRBJ2-7|13|NA
CASKTGLAHEQYF
>TRBV19|NA|TRBJ1-5|15|NA
CASSIGGGSNQPQHF
>TRBV6-1|NA|TRBJ1-5|14|NA
CASSEGGGNQPQHF
>TRBV30|NA|TRBJ1-5|13|NA
CAWSARGNQPQHF
>TRBV18|NA|TRBJ1-4|15|once
CASSSEDRGYGKLFF
>TRBV6-6|NA|TRBJ1-1|15|NA
CASSDRRVIGTEAFF
>TRBV28|TRBD1|TRBJ1-2|15|NA
CASSLDRDLDYGYTF
>TRBV14|NA|TRBJ2-1|19|NA
CASSQSWGRIPSSYNEQFF
>TRBV29-1|TRBD1|TRBJ2-1|15|NA
CSVVRDRGFANEQFF
>TRBV7-2|NA|TRBJ1-6|17|NA
CASSPQGQGGYNSPLHF
>TRBV10-3|NA|TRBJ1-2|13|NA
CAINSGDNYGYTF
>TRBV7-9|NA|TRBJ1-5|14|NA
CASSPDRTNQPQHF
>TRBV5-8|TRBD2|TRBJ2-1|15|NA
CASSYGLAGVSEQFF
>TRBV19|TRBD1|TRBJ2-2|15|NA
CASTGTGQSAGELFF
>TRBV27|TRBD2|TRBJ2-7|14|NA
CASSSGTSSYEQYF
>TRBV7-9|NA|TRBJ2-7|18|NA
CASSFDTYFSGSTYEQYF
>TRBV28|TRBD1|TRBJ2-1|17|NA
CASSLSGRQGEGNEQFF
>TRBV5-1|NA|TRBJ1-4|15|NA
CASSLGGSTNEKLFF
>TRBV6-1|NA|TRBJ1-1|13|NA
CASSEAVRGLAFF
>TRBV5-6|NA|TRBJ1-2|15|few
CASSLEGVVNYGYTF
>TRBV9|NA|TRBJ2-1|16|NA
CASSVAGYDLYNEQFF
>TRBV28|TRBD1|TRBJ1-5|15|NA
CATRASGGDFQPQHF
>TRBV27|TRBD2|TRBJ2-1|15|NA
CASSGGTSGENEQFF
>TRBV27|NA|TRBJ2-4|15|NA
CASKRAALAKNIQYF
>TRBV6-5|NA|TRBJ2-7|15|NA
CASSYSQPSTYEQYF
>TRBV28|TRBD2|TRBJ2-7|15|NA
CASSSGLAVFYEQYF
>TRBV5-1|TRBD2|TRBJ2-7|14|NA
CASSLSPGRAEQYF